Included here is one T cell receptor beta chain sequence, with context. These data belong to a study of blood T cell repertoires in COVID-19. Study context: Acute-phase and convalescent COVID-19 samples originated in the United States, Italy and Spain. Sample material is recorded as cDNA or gDNA derived from T cells, B-cell-depleted T cells, or PBMCs.

CDR1 is PRHDT, CDR2 FYEKMQ, per germline (reference sequence). The CDR3 consists of 13 residues. V lost 1 base and J 9 bases, leaving 10 bases between the germline ends. Methods used by the authors: Amplifying reference gene primers gave estimates of nucleated cell counts. Some clones are missing from TCRdb's copy, which holds only in-frame ones; the method was immunoSEQ multiplex PCR. V and J calls and clone size are copied from that table; D and trimming were computed from the DNA. Of roughly 80,000 clones in the sample, approximately 89% are singletons; the top ten hold roughly 5%. The clonotype was recovered from a man between 50 and 59 years old with active COVID-19. The sample consisted of peripheral blood. This chain joins TRBV13 and TRBJ1-3; D unclear. The CDR3 reads CASSLAVARTIYF. The CDR3 DNA follows: TGTGCCAGCAGCTTAGCAGTCGCCCGCACCATATATTTT.